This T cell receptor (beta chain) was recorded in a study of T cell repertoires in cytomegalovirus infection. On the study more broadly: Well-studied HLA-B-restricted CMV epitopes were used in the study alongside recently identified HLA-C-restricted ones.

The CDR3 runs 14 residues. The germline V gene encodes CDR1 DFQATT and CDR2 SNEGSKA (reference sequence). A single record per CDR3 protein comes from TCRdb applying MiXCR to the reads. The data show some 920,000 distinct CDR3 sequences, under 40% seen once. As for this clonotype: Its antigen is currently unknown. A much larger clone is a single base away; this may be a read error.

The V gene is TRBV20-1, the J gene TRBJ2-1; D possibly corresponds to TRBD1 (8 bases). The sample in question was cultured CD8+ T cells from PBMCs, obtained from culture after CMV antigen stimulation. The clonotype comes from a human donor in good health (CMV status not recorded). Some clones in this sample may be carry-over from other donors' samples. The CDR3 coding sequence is TGCAGTGCTCGGGGGGACAGGTCCTCCAATGAGCAGTTCTTC. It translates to CSARGDRSSNEQFF.